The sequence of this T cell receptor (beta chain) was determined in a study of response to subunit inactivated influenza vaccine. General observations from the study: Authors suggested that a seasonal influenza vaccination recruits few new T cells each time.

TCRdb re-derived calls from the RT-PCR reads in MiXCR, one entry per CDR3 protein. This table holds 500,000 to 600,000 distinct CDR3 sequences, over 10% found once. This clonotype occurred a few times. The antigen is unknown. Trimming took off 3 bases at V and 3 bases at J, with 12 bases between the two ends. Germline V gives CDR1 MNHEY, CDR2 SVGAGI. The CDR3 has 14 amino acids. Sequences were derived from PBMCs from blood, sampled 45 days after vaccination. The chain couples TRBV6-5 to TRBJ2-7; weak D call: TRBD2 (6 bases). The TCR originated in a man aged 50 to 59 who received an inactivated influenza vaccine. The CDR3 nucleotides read TGTGCCAGCAGTTATTGGCGTAGCGGCTACGAGCAGTACTTC. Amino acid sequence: CASSYWRSGYEQYF.